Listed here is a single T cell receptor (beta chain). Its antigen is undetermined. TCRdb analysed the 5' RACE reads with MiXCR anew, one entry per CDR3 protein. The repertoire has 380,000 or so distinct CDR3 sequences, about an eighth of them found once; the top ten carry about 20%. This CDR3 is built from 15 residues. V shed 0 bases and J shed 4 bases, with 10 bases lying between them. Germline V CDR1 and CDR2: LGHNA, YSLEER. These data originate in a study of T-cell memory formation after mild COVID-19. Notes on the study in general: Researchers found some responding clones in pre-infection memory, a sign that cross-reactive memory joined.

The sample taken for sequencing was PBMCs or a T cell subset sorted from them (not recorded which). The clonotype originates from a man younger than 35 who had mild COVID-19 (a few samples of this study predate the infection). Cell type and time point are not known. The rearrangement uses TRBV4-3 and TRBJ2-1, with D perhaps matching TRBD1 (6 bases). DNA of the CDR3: TGCGCCAGCAGCCAAGACAGGGGAAGGTACAATGAGCAGTTCTTC. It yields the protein CASSQDRGRYNEQFF.